The 31 T cell receptor beta chains in this list originate from one sample, sequenced in a study of regulatory T cells in long-lasting Graves disease. Sample time point: newly diagnosed GD, antithyroid drugs for less than 3 months. There was RNA extracted from PBMCs, and the TCR library was made from it. TCR beta libraries were built with iRepertoire HTBI primers and Arm-PCR of CDR3 regions. In TCRdb, the multiplex PCR reads were re-called with MiXCR into one record per CDR3 protein. This sample carries 400,000 to 550,000 distinct CDR3 sequences, about 16% of them seen once, and the ten largest clones take roughly 17%. The sample was also reused in another study, on T cells in Graves' hyperthyroidism and ophthalmopathy.

The sample was peripheral blood mononuclear cells (PBMCs), taken at new diagnosis, from a patient treated with antithyroid drugs. These receptors all stem from a young woman with Graves disease.

The V and J genes are TRBV27 and TRBJ2-4; D may be TRBD1 or TRBD2 (7 bases each). The closer fit of TRBJ2-5 to the DNA end suggests the J call may be wrong. CDR3 size: 16 residues. CDR1 is MNHEY and CDR2 is SMNVEV in the germline V gene (reference sequence). DNA for the CDR3: TGTGCCAGCAGTTTATTCAGCGGGACAGATACAGAGACCCAGTACTTC. Its protein product is CASSLFSGTDTETQYF.

This clonotype was counted between two and nine times. The chain links TRBV25-1 to TRBJ2-4; TRBD2 aligns across 7 bases. Looked up from germline, CDR1 is MGHDK and CDR2 is SYGVNS. Trimming took 1 base from V and 7 from J; bases not matched to a gene: 22. CDR3 length: 20 residues. The CDR3 here is CASSESVLSGATEAGNIQYF. In nucleotides, the CDR3 is TGTGCCAGCAGTGAATCGGTCTTATCGGGAGCCACCGAAGCGGGGAACATTCAGTACTTC.

This clonotype has a handful of counts. The chain is built from TRBV6-1 and TRBJ1-6; TRBD1 is a possible D gene (5 bases). This CDR3 has 14 residues. V lost 6 bases and J lost 9, with 15 bases in between. Germline-derived CDR1 and CDR2 are MNHNS and SASEGT. In nucleotides, the CDR3 is TGTGCCAGCAGCCGGGACGGTGGGGGTTCACCCCTCCACTTT. Translating it yields CASSRDGGGSPLHF.

The V and J genes are TRBV7-3 and TRBJ2-2; 9 bases agree with TRBD2. J lost 7 bases, V lost 5 bases, and 8 bases had no gene match. This CDR3 contains 15 residues. Germline values: CDR1 SGHTA, CDR2 FQGTGA. CDR3 DNA: TGTGCCAGCAGCCCGGGGGCTAGCGGGATCGGGGAGCTGTTTTTT. The encoded protein is CASSPGASGIGELFF.

This clonotype was seen a few times. This chain uses TRBV10-3 with TRBJ1-2, with 8 bases lining up with TRBD1. V shed 2 bases and J 4 bases; nucleotides not matched to a gene: 3. Per germline, CDR1 ENHRY and CDR2 SYGVKD. CDR3 length: 14 amino acids. The CDR3 coding sequence is TGTGCCATCAGTGAGGTTCAGGGGGCCTATGGCTACACCTTC. It codes for CAISEVQGAYGYTF.

This clonotype was observed many times. The gene calls are TRBV11-2 and TRBJ2-3; 9 bases fit TRBD1. V lost 5 bases to trimming and J lost 6 bases; unmatched junction nucleotides: 6. Per germline, CDR1 SGHAT and CDR2 FQNNGV. This CDR3 contains 14 residues. The CDR3 here is CASSRTGVRDTQYF. The CDR3 coding sequence is TGTGCCAGCAGCCGGACAGGGGTGCGGGATACGCAGTATTTT. Full variable domain (rest looked up from reference TRBV11-2 and TRBJ2-3): EAGVAQSPRYKIIEKRQSVAFWCNPISGHATLYWYQQILGQGPKLLIQFQNNGVVDDSQLPKDRFSAERLKGVDSTLKIQPAKLEDSAVYLCASSRTGVRDTQYFGPGTRLTVL.

This clonotype occurred many times. Written as DNA, the CDR3 is TGTGCCAGCAGCTCTCAGCCGGCGGACGAGCAGTACTTC. Residues: CASSSQPADEQYF. The genes are TRBV7-9 and TRBJ2-7; no clear D. V was shortened by 4 bases and J by 5 bases, with 12 bases between the two germline ends. This CDR3 is built from 13 residues. Germline CDR1 is SEHNR and CDR2 is FQNEAQ (reference sequence).

The table lists this clonotype with many counts. V gene TRBV12-3 or TRBV12-4 combines with J gene TRBJ2-1, with TRBD1 matching over 9 bases. The CDR3 loop spans 14 amino acids. Trimming removed 6 bases from V and 5 bases from J; junction bases left unmatched: 5. The CDR3 loop is CASSTGTGHNEQFF. In DNA, the CDR3 is TGTGCCAGCAGCACCGGGACAGGGCACAATGAGCAGTTCTTC.

This clonotype was counted only a few times. The V call is TRBV18, the J call TRBJ2-7; D not certain. Trimming removed 0 bases at V and 5 bases at J, with 8 bases between. The CDR3 spans 13 residues. The V gene's germline CDR1 is KGHSH and CDR2 LQKENI. The CDR3 DNA reads as TGTGCCAGCTCACCACCTGTCCGGGACGAGCAGTACTTC. Translated: CASSPPVRDEQYF.

This chain connects TRBV12-5 to TRBJ1-2; D might be TRBD1 (6 bases). The CDR3 is 13 residues long. Trimming stripped 6 bases from V and 8 bases from J, with 16 bases between. The V gene's germline CDR1 is LGHNT and CDR2 FRNRAP. In DNA, the CDR3 is TGTGCTAGTGGCCCCCCAGGGGTGATGGGCTACACCTTC. Protein sequence: CASGPPGVMGYTF.

This clonotype was seen many times. This chain joins TRBV5-1 and TRBJ1-2, with D hard to call. This CDR3 has 17 residues. Trimming stripped 3 bases from V and 4 bases from J, with 22 bases between. Per germline, CDR1 SGHRS and CDR2 YFSETQ. In DNA form, the CDR3 reads TGCGCCAGCAGCTCAGATACCTTGCTGCGGAGTGTCTATGGCTACACCTTC. Its translation is CASSSDTLLRSVYGYTF.

This clonotype was seen a handful of times. CDR3 nucleotide sequence: TGTGCCTTTAAACTCAATGAGCAGTTCTTC. Its protein product is CAFKLNEQFF. The chain employs TRBV30 and TRBJ2-1, with D uncertain. The CDR3 covers 10 residues. CDR1 is GTSNPN and CDR2 is SVGIG in the germline V gene (reference sequence). V gave up 7 bases and J gave up 6 bases, with 7 bases separating them.

The J gene is TRBJ2-4, the V gene TRBV5-6; D is possibly TRBD1 or TRBD2 (5 bases each). With 2 bases removed from V and 3 bases from J, the gap between germline ends came to 12 bases. The germline V gene has CDR1 SGHDT and CDR2 YYEEEE. This CDR3 has 15 residues. For the CDR3, the DNA is TGTGCCAGCAGCTTTGGGGGTGGTGGCAAAAACATTCAGTACTTC. Translation gives CASSFGGGGKNIQYF. The whole variable domain, filled in from reference TRBV5-6 and TRBJ2-4, reads DAGVTQSPTHLIKTRGQQVTLRCSPKSGHDTVSWYQQALGQGPQFIFQYYEEEERQRGNFPDRFSGHQFPNYSSELNVNALLLGDSALYLCASSFGGGGKNIQYFGAGTRLSVL.

The chain carries TRBV7-9 and TRBJ2-2; D is possibly TRBD2 (7 bases). Trimming removed 8 bases from V and 4 bases from J, with 11 bases in between. The CDR3 is made up of 13 amino acids. Germline-derived CDR1 and CDR2 are SEHNR and FQNEAQ (reference sequence). CDR3 DNA: TGTGCCAGCGGGGGGGCGGTCACCGGGGAGCTGTTTTTT. Its protein is CASGGAVTGELFF.

There are a few counts of this clonotype. The chain has TRBV10-3 and TRBJ2-3, with D hard to call. Germline V gene sequence: CDR1 ENHRY, CDR2 SYGVKD. The CDR3 is 17 amino acids. Trimming stripped 1 base from V and 6 bases from J, with 20 bases between. This CDR3 reads CAISELFDTPLLDTQYF. CDR3 nucleotide sequence: TGTGCCATCAGTGAGTTATTCGATACCCCCTTGCTGGATACGCAGTATTTT.

The V gene is TRBV5-1, the J gene TRBJ2-2; 8 positions match TRBD2. This CDR3 spans 14 amino acids. Trimming cost V 3 bases and J 6 bases; bases outside gene matches: 4. CDR1 SGHRS and CDR2 YFSETQ come from the germline V gene. The CDR3 here is CASSWSGSAGELFF. In nucleotides, the CDR3 is TGCGCCAGCAGCTGGAGCGGGAGCGCCGGGGAGCTGTTTTTT. Combining the CDR3 with reference TRBV5-1 and TRBJ2-2 gives the whole variable domain KAGVTQTPRYLIKTRGQQVTLSCSPISGHRSVSWYQQTPGQGLQFLFEYFSETQRNKGNFPGRFSGRQFSNSRSEMNVSTLELGDSALYLCASSWSGSAGELFFGEGSRLTVL.

This clonotype was seen a handful of times. The chain joins TRBV6-1 to TRBJ2-7; 8 bases line up with TRBD2. The length of the CDR3 is 16 residues. Germline loops: CDR1 MNHNS, CDR2 SASEGT. V lost 6 bases to trimming and J lost 1 base; unmatched junction nucleotides: 11. CDR3 in amino acids: CASSLTRLAGSYEQYF. CDR3 nucleotide sequence: TGTGCCAGCAGCCTCACGAGGCTAGCGGGTTCCTACGAGCAGTACTTC.

This clonotype was seen only a few times. CDR3 bases: TGTGCCAGCAGCTTGAAACGGGGGGCCTACGAGCAGTACTTC. This translates into CASSLKRGAYEQYF. The V and J genes are TRBV5-4 and TRBJ2-7; 7 nucleotides match TRBD2. Germline-derived CDR1 and CDR2 are SGHNT and YYREEE (reference sequence). The CDR3 length is 14 residues. J gave up 2 bases and V 1 base, and 3 bases lay outside the gene matches.

The V gene is TRBV28, the J gene TRBJ1-1, with a weak D call TRBD1 (5 bases). Per germline, CDR1 MDHEN and CDR2 SYDVKM. V lost 0 bases to trimming and J lost 1 base, with 12 bases between them. This CDR3 has 16 residues. Written as DNA, the CDR3 is TGTGCCAGCAGTTTATGGAAGAGGGGCCCGAACACTGAAGCTTTCTTT. Amino acid sequence: CASSLWKRGPNTEAFF.

For this clonotype: The CDR3 ends on some other residue instead of the conserved phenylalanine or tryptophan, so this is likely a read error. This chain uses TRBV4-2 with TRBJ1-5; D is unclear. Germline V gives CDR1 LGHNA, CDR2 YNFKEQ. Trimming removed 1 base from V and 3 bases from J, with 13 bases in between. This CDR3 contains 16 residues. CDR3: CASSQGRAGNNQPQHS. Written as DNA, the CDR3 is TGTGCCAGCAGCCAAGGGAGGGCAGGCAACAATCAGCCCCAGCATTCT.

The V gene is TRBV7-8, the J gene TRBJ2-1; 11 bases agree with TRBD2. The trim removed 0 bases at V and 8 bases at J, leaving 6 bases unmatched. The CDR3 is 16 amino acids. The germline CDR1 and CDR2 sequences are SGHVS and FQNEAQ. In DNA, the CDR3 is TGTGCCAGCAGCTTAGCGATTGCTAGCGGGAGGCATGAGCAGTTCTTC. It is translated as CASSLAIASGRHEQFF.

This chain joins TRBV19 and TRBJ2-7, with TRBD2 matching 8 bases. CDR3 length: 15 amino acids. V lost 9 bases to trimming and J lost 6 bases; unmatched junction nucleotides: 16. Germline V gene sequence: CDR1 LNHDA, CDR2 SQIVND (reference sequence). The CDR3 sequence is CASQFSGGPPSEQYF. The DNA for the CDR3 is TGTGCCAGCCAGTTTTCGGGAGGGCCTCCCTCCGAGCAGTACTTC.

This clonotype was seen ten or more times. The chain employs TRBV20-1 and TRBJ1-1, with a tentative D call TRBD1 (6 bases). V was pared by 1 base and J by 3 bases, with 15 bases between. The CDR3 is made up of 15 amino acids. Germline CDR1 reads DFQATT; CDR2 reads SNEGSKA (reference sequence). In DNA, the CDR3 is TGCAGTGCTAGAGGGGGACATTTCGGGTACACTGAAGCTTTCTTT. Its translation: CSARGGHFGYTEAFF.

The table lists this clonotype with many counts. The chain recombines TRBV5-1 with TRBJ2-7, with TRBD2 matching 7 bases. The germline V gene encodes CDR1 SGHRS and CDR2 YFSETQ. V lost 3 bases and J lost 2; bases outside the gene matches: 14. The length of the CDR3 is 17 residues. The CDR3 coding sequence is TGCGCCAGCAGCTCCCAAGCGGGGCCGAACTCCCCCTACGAGCAGTACTTC. Protein sequence: CASSSQAGPNSPYEQYF.

The CDR3 DNA is TGTGCCAGCAGTGAACTAGCGGGAGGGAGAGTAGATACGCAGTATTTT. Its protein product is CASSELAGGRVDTQYF. The chain has TRBV2 and TRBJ2-3; 12 bases align to TRBD2. Unmatched junction bases numbered 5, after V lost 2 bases and J lost 5 bases. Germline CDR1 SNHLY, CDR2 FYNNEI. The CDR3 length is 16 residues. Full variable domain (missing parts from reference TRBV2 and TRBJ2-3): EPEVTQTPSHQVTQMGQEVILRCVPISNHLYFYWYRQILGQKVEFLVSFYNNEISEKSEIFDDQFSVERPDGSNFTLKIRSTKLEDSAMYFCASSELAGGRVDTQYFGPGTRLTVL.

At least ten counts were recorded for this clonotype. This chain uses TRBV3-1 with TRBJ2-1, with 10 bases aligning to TRBD2. V gave up 4 bases and J gave up 6 bases; unmatched junction bases: 3. The length of the CDR3 is 14 residues. Germline V CDR1 and CDR2: LGHDT, YNNKEL (reference sequence). This CDR3 reads CASSRWTSGNEQFF. For the CDR3, the DNA is TGTGCCAGCAGCCGATGGACTAGCGGCAATGAGCAGTTCTTC.

This clonotype showed up many times. V gene TRBV7-8 combines with J gene TRBJ2-1; tentative D call: TRBD1 (5 bases). CDR3 length equals 14 residues. V lost 5 bases to trimming and J lost 5 bases, with 13 bases between them. Germline V gene sequence: CDR1 SGHVS, CDR2 FQNEAQ. Here the CDR3 reads CASSRQGGHNEQFF. In nucleotides, the CDR3 is TGTGCCAGCAGCCGGCAGGGTGGCCACAATGAGCAGTTCTTC.

This clonotype was observed many times. The rearrangement joins TRBV2 to TRBJ1-6; TRBD1 aligns across 7 bases. The CDR3 totals 11 residues. V lost 1 base and J lost 19; bases outside the gene matches: 4. Germline V CDR1 and CDR2: SNHLY, FYNNEI. Here the CDR3 reads CASSEVDRAHF. CDR3 DNA: TGTGCCAGCAGTGAAGTTGACAGGGCACACTTT.

The CDR3 region has the DNA TGTGCCAGCAGCGTAGAGGCAGGGAGCTACGAGCAGTACTTC. It encodes CASSVEAGSYEQYF. V usage is TRBV9 and J usage is TRBJ2-7, with D possibly being TRBD1 or TRBD2 (5 bases each). Germline assignment: CDR1 SGDLS and CDR2 YYNGEE. This CDR3 comprises 14 residues. Between the trimmed V and J ends, which lost 0 bases and 3 bases, there was a span of 10 bases.

In regard to this clonotype: An end of the junction differs from the germline gene, which may be a read error. The rearrangement joins TRBV12-3 or TRBV12-4 to TRBJ2-2, with D perhaps matching TRBD1 (6 bases). This CDR3 contains 15 residues. The DNA for the CDR3 is TGTGCCAGCAGTTCAAGGGGGACGGGTACCGAGGAGCTGTTTTTT. It is translated as CASSSRGTGTEELFF.

The table lists this clonotype with many counts. The chain employs TRBV6-1 and TRBJ2-7, with 7 bases aligning to TRBD1. CDR1 MNHNS and CDR2 SASEGT come from the germline V gene. CDR3 length: 14 residues. Losses at the gene ends were 6 bases for V and 2 bases for J; bases not matched to a gene: 7. The CDR3 sequence is CASRRTGLAYEQYF. Here the CDR3 DNA reads TGTGCCAGCAGGAGGACAGGTCTCGCCTACGAGCAGTACTTC.